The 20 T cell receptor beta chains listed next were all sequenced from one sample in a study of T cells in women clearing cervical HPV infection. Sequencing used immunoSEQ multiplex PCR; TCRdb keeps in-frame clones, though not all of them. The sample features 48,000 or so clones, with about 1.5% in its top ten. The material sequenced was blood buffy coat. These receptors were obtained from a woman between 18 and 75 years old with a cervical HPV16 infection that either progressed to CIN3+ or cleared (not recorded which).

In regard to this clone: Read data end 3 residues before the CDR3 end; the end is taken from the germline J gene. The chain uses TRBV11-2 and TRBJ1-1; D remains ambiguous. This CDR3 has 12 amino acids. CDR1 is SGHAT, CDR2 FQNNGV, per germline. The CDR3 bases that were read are TGTGCCAGCAGCTTCTTAGAAGCGGGA. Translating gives CASSFLEAG. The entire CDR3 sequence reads CASSFLEAGAFF.

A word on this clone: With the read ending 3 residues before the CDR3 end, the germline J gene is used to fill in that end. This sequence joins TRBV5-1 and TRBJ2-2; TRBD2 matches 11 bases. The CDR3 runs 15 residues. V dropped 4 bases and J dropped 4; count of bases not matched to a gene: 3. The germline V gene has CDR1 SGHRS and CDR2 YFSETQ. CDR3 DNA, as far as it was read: TGCGCCAGCAGCGAAACTAGCGGGGGCACCGGGGAG. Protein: CASSETSGGTGE. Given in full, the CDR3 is CASSETSGGTGELFF. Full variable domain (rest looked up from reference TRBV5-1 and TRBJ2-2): KAGVTQTPRYLIKTRGQQVTLSCSPISGHRSVSWYQQTPGQGLQFLFEYFSETQRNKGNFPGRFSGRQFSNSRSEMNVSTLELGDSALYLCASSETSGGTGELFFGEGSRLTVL.

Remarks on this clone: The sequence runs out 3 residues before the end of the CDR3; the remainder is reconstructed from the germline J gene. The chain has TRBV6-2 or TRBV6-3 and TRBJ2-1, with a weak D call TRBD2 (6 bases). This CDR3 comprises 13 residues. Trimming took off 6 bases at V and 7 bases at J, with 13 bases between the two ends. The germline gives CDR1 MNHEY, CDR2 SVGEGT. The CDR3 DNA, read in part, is TGTGCCAGCAGAAACGGGGGTCTTAATGAG. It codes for CASRNGGLNE. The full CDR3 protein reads CASRNGGLNEQFF.

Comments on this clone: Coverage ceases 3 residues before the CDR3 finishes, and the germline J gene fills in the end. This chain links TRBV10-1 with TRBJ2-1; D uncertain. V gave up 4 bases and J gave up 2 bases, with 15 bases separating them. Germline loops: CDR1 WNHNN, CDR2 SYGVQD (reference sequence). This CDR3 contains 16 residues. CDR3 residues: CASSVSKGLTYNEQFF. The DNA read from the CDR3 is TGCGCCAGCAGTGTTTCGAAGGGCCTGACCTACAATGAG.

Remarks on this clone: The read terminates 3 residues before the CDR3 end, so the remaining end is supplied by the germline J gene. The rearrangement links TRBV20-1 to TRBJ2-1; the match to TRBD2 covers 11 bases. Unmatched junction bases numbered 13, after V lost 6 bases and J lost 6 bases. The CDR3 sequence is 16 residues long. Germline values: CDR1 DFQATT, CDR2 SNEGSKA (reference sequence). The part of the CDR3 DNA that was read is TGCAGTGCCTCCTTGGGTCTAGCGGGGGGTGGCAATGAG. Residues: CSASLGLAGGGNE. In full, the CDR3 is CSASLGLAGGGNEQFF.

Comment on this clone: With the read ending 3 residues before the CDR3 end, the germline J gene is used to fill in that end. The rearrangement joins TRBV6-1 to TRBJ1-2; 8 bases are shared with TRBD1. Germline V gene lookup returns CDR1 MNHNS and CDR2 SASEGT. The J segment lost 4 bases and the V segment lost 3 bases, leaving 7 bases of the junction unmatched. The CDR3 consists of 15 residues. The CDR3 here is CASSEAAGGGYGYTF. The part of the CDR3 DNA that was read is TGTGCCAGCAGTGAGGCGGCAGGGGGCGGCTATGGC.

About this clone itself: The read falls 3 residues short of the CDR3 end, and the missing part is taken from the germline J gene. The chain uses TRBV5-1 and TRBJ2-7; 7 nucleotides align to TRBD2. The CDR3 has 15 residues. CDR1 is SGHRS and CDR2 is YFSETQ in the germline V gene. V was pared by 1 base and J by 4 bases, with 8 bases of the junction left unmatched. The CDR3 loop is CASSLSAGDVYEQYF. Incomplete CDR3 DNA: TGCGCCAGCAGCTTGAGCGCGGGAGATGTATACGAG.

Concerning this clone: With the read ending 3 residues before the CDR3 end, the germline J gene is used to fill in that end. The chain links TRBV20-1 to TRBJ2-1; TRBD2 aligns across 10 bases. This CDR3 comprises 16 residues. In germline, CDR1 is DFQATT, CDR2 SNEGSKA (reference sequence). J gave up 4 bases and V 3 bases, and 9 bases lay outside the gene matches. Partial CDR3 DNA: TGCAGTGCTAGGGCCTCACTAGCGGGGAGTTACAATGAG. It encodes CSARASLAGSYNE. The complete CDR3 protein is CSARASLAGSYNEQFF.

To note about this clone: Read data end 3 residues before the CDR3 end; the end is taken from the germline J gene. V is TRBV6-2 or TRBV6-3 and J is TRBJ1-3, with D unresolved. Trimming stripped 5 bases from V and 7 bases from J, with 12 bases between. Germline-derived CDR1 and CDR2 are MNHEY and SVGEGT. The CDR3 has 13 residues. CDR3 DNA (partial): TGTGCCAGCAGTGCCCTCGCCGGGAACACC. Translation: CASSALAGNT. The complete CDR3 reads CASSALAGNTIYF.

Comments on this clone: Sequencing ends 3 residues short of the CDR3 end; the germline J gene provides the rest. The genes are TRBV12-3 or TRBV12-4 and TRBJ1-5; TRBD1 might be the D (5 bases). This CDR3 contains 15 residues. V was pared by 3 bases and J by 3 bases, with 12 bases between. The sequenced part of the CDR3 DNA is TGTGCCAGCAGTTTTCATCGGGGGATCAATCAGCCC. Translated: CASSFHRGINQP. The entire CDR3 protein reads CASSFHRGINQPQHF.

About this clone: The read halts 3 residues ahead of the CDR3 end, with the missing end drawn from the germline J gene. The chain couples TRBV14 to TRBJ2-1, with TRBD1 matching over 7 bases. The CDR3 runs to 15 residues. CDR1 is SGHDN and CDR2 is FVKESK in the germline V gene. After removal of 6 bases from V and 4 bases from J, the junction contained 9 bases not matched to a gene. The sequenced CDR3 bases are TGTGCCAGCAGTCCCCGGGACAGCCTATACAATGAG. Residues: CASSPRDSLYNE. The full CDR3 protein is CASSPRDSLYNEQFF.

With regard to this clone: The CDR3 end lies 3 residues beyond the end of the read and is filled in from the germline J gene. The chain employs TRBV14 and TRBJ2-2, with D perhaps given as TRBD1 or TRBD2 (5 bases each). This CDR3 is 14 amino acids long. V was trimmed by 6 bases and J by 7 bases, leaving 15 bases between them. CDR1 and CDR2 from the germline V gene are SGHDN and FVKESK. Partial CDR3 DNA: TGTGCCAGCAGGCCTACGACAGAGGGCGGGGAG. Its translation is CASRPTTEGGE. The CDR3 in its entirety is CASRPTTEGGELFF. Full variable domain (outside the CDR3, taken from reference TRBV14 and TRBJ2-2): EAGVTQFPSHSVIEKGQTVTLRCDPISGHDNLYWYRRVMGKEIKFLLHFVKESKQDESGMPNNRFLAERTGGTYSTLKVQPAELEDSGVYFCASRPTTEGGELFFGEGSRLTVL.

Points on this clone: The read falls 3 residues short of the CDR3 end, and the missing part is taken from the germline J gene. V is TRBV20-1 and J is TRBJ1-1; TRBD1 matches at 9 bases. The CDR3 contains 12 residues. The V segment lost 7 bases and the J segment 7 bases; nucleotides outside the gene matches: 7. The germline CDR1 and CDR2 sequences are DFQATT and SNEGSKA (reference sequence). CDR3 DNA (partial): TGCAGTGGGCAGGGACAGGGCCTTGAA. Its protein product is CSGQGQGLE. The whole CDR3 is CSGQGQGLEAFF.

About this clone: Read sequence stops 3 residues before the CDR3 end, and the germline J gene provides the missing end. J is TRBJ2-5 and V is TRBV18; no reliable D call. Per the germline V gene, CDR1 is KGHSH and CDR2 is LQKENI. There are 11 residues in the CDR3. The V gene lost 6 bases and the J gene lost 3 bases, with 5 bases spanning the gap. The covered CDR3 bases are TGTGCCAGCTCCTCCGAAGAGACC. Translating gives CASSSEET. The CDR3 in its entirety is CASSSEETQYF.

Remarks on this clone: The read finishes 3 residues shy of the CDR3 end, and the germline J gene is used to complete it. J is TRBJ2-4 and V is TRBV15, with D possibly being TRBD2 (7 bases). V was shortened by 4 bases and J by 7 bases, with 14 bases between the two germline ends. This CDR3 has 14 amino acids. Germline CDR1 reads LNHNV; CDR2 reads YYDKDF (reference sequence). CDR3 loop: CATSTPQGGNIQYF. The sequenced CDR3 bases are TGTGCCACCAGCACCCCACAGGGAGGGAACATT.

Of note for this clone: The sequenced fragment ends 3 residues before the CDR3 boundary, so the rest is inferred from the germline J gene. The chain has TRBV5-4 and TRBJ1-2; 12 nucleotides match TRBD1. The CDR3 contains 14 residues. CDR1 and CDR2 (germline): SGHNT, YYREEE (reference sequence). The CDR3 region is CASSLWDRGPGYTF. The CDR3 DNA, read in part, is TGTGCCAGCAGCTTGTGGGACAGGGGGCCCGGC.

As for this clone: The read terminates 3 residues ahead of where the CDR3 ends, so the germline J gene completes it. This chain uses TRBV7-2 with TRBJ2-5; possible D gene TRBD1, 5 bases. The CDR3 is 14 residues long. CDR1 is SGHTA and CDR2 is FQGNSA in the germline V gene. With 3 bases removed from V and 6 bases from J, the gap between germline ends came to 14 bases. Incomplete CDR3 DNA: TGTGCCAGCAGCTTGGTTTTAGGGGCCAAGACC. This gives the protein CASSLVLGAKT. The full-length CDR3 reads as CASSLVLGAKTQYF.

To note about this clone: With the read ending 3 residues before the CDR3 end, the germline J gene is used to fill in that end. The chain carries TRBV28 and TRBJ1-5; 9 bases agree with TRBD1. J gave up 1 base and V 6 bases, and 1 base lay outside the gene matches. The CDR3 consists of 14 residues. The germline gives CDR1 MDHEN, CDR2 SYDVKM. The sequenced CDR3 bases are TGTGCCAGCAGACAGGGGGCGAGCAATCAGCCC. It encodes CASRQGASNQP. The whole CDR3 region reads CASRQGASNQPQHF.

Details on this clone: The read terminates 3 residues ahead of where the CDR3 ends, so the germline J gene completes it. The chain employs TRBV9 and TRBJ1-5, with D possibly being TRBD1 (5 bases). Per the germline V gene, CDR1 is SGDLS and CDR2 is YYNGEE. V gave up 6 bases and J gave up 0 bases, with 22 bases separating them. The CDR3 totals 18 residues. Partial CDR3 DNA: TGTGCCAGCACCTCTCTAAGTGGTGAGGGGTATAGCAATCAGCCC. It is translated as CASTSLSGEGYSNQP. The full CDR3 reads CASTSLSGEGYSNQPQHF.

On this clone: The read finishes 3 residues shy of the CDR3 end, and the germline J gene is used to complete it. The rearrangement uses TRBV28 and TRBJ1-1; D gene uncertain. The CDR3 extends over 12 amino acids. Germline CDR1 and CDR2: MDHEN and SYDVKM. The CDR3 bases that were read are TGTGCCAGCAGTTCCATAGTCTGGGAA. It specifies CASSSIVWE. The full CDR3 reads CASSSIVWEAFF.